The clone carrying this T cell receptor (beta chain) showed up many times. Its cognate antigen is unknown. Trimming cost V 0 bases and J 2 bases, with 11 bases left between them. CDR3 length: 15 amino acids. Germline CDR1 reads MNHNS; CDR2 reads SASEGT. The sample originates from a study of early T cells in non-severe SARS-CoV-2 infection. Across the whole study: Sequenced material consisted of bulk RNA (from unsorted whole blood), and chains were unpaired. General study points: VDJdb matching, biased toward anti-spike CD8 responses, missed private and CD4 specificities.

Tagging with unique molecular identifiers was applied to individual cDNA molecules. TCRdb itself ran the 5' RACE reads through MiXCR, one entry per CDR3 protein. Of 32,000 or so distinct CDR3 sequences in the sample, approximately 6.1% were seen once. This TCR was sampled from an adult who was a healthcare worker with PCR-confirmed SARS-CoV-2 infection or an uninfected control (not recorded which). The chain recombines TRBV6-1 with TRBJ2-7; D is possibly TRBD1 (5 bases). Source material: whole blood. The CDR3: CASSEAHRWTYEQYF. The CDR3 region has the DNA TGTGCCAGCAGTGAAGCGCACAGGTGGACCTACGAGCAGTACTTC.